What follows describes a single TCR beta chain. This sample is drawn from a study of preoperative IRX-2 immunotherapy in early breast cancer. V was trimmed by 4 bases and J by 0 bases, leaving 13 bases between them. The germline V gene encodes CDR1 MRHNA and CDR2 SNTAGT. The CDR3 runs 16 residues. Sample treatment: preoperative locoregional IRX-2 cytokine immunotherapy. Patients received preoperative, locoregional IRX-2 cytokine immunotherapy in a phase Ib study. Profiled with immunoSEQ multiplex PCR; TCRdb holds only in-frame clones, not every one. The sample lists 10,000 to 15,000 clones; more than 75% were seen once.

The chain combines TRBV6-4 with TRBJ2-1; a weak D match, TRBD2 (5 bases). The sample was gathered from a patient treated with IRX-2 immunotherapy. The receptor was isolated from a human donor with breast cancer. The CDR3 DNA follows: TGTGCCAGCAGTGCTTTTGTCGGGGACTCCTACAATGAGCAGTTCTTC. Its protein product is CASSAFVGDSYNEQFF.